These T cell receptor beta chains were read from a single sample in a study of technical replicates of blood from a handful of donors. Using immunoSEQ multiplex PCR, the repertoire was profiled, and TCRdb retains in-frame clones only, with some absent. This table has about 71,000 clones, around 97% appearing once. Sequencing input: T cells isolated from PBMCs. Every receptor here comes from a human donor in good health. CDR3s include the opening cysteine and the closing phenylalanine or tryptophan. The D gene is left open where the match is weak. Clone size is shown for a subset of rows, as once, few, many or a class of expanded clone.

v_call clone_size d_call cdr3_aa
TRBV5-6 NA NA CASSWSAVKRETQYF
TRBV2 NA TRBD1 CASSRGQGSGTEAFF
TRBV30 NA NA CAWSTSSGTLTYGYTF
TRBV19 NA NA CGRAGNTEAFF
TRBV5-1 NA NA CASSAGVGDTQYF
TRBV28 once NA CASNLGRVREKLFF
TRBV7-2 NA NA CASSLDAPPQAYEQYF
TRBV6-5 once NA CASRHQEDYNEQFF
TRBV12-5 once NA CASGLAGIWGQGIGGYTF
TRBV7-8 NA NA CASSSQLSNQPQHF
TRBV10-1 NA TRBD2 CASSETASGIYEQYF
TRBV29-1 once NA CSVRAGEGTYEQYF
TRBV10-2 NA TRBD2 CASSELAGGPSGRTGELFF
TRBV13 NA NA CASSYGSHTDTQYF
TRBV7-9 NA NA CASDVFAGLNTEAFF
TRBV4-2 NA TRBD1 CASSSRDRGHIAGELFF
TRBV10-3 NA NA CAISESVQGGFF
TRBV9 NA NA CASSPSGQNNEQFF
TRBV25-1 NA TRBD1 CASSDRGLRSYGYTF
TRBV5-4 NA TRBD1 CASSSGQDYEQYF
TRBV6-5 once NA CASRGGDATNEKLFF
TRBV28 NA NA CASSPLGEENYGYTF